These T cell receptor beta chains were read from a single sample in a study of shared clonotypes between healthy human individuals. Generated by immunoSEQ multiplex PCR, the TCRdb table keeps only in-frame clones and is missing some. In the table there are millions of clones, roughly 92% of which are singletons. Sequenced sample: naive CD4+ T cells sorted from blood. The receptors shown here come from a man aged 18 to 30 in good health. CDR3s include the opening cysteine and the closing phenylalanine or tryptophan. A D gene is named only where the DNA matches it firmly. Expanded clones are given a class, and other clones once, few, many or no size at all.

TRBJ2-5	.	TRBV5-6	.	CASSLRSIRGQETQYF	TGTGCCAGCAGCTTGCGTTCAATAAGGGGCCAAGAGACCCAGTACTTC
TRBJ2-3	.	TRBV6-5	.	CASSSGATDTQYF	TGTGCCAGCAGTTCCGGGGCCACAGATACGCAGTATTTT
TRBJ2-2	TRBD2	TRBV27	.	CASSSPLWRGGRTGELFF	TGTGCCAGCAGCTCACCATTGTGGCGGGGGGGCCGTACCGGGGAGCTGTTTTTT
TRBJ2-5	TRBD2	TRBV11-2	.	CASSFTSGGYQETQYF	TGTGCCAGCAGCTTTACTAGCGGGGGGTACCAAGAGACCCAGTACTTC
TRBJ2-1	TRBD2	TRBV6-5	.	CASSASRAGAQFF	TGTGCCAGCAGTGCCTCCAGAGCGGGAGCTCAATTCTTC
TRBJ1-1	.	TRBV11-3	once	CASSEDSYLGTEAFF	TGTGCCAGCAGTGAGGACAGCTACCTTGGCACTGAAGCTTTCTTT
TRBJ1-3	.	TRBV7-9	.	CASSPSRVRSGNTIYF	TGTGCCAGCAGCCCGAGTCGGGTGCGCTCTGGAAACACCATATATTTT
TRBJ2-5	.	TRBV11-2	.	CASSATGTIQETQYF	TGTGCCAGCAGCGCTACCGGGACGATCCAAGAGACCCAGTACTTC
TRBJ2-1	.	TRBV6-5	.	CASEDYALRLEFF	TGTGCCAGCGAGGACTACGCGTTGAGGCTAGAGTTCTTC
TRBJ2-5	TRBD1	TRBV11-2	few	CASTRQGAYQETQYF	TGTGCCAGCACCCGACAGGGTGCGTACCAAGAGACCCAGTACTTC
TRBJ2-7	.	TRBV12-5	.	CASGFDVGGNYEQYF	TGTGCTAGTGGTTTCGATGTGGGTGGCAACTACGAGCAGTACTTC
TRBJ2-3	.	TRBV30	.	CAWKSLSSTDTQYF	TGTGCCTGGAAGAGTCTCTCTAGCACAGATACGCAGTATTTT
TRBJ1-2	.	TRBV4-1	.	CASSQDSDRAYGYTF	TGCGCCAGCAGCCAAGATTCTGACAGAGCCTATGGCTACACCTTC
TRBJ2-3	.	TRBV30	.	CAWSVVGGAPQYF	TGTGCCTGGAGTGTGGTGGGGGGGGCCCCGCAGTATTTT
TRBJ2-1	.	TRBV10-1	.	CASGGLPGNEQFF	TGCGCCAGCGGGGGCCTGCCGGGCAATGAGCAGTTCTTC
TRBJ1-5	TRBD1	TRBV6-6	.	CASSPRGGNQPQHF	TGTGCCAGCAGCCCCAGGGGGGGCAATCAGCCCCAGCATTTT
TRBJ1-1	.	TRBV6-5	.	CASRTGGSIAEAFF	TGTGCCAGCAGAACCGGGGGGAGTATCGCTGAAGCTTTCTTT
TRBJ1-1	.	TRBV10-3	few	CAISDNIIHGAFF	TGTGCCATCAGTGACAACATCATCCATGGAGCTTTCTTT
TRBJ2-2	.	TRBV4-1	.	CASSQEWSGELFF	TGCGCCAGCAGCCAAGAATGGTCCGGGGAGCTGTTTTTT
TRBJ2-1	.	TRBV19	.	CASSIDPVRGHSYNEQFF	TGTGCCAGTAGTATAGATCCCGTGAGGGGCCACTCCTACAATGAGCAGTTCTTC
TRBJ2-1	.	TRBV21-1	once	CASSKEGDPLSSYNEQFF	TGTGCCAGCAGCAAAGAAGGGGACCCACTTAGCTCCTACAATGAGCAGTTCTTC
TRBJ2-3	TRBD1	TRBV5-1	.	CASSFQTGGRTDTQYF	TGCGCCAGCAGCTTCCAGACAGGGGGTCGCACAGATACGCAGTATTTT
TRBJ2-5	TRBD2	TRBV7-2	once	CASTPSGGETQYF	TGTGCCAGCACCCCCAGCGGGGGGGAGACCCAGTACTTC
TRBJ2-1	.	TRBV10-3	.	CAISDSPSSYNEQFF	TGTGCCATCAGTGACAGTCCAAGCTCCTACAATGAGCAGTTCTTC
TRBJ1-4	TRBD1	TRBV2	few	CASRDRGHEKLFF	TGTGCCAGCAGAGACAGGGGGCACGAAAAACTGTTTTTT
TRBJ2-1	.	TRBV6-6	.	CASSYSSGGEQFF	TGTGCCAGCAGTTACTCGTCCGGGGGTGAGCAGTTCTTC
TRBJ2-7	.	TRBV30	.	CAWRLGGTANEQYF	TGTGCCTGGAGACTGGGGGGGACAGCGAACGAGCAGTACTTC
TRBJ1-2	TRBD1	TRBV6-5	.	CASSSQGRDGYTF	TGTGCCAGCAGTTCACAGGGGCGGGATGGCTACACCTTC
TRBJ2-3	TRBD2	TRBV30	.	CAWSRSGGKDTQYF	TGTGCCTGGAGTCGAAGCGGGGGTAAAGATACGCAGTATTTT
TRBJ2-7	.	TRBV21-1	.	CASSPPGYRAYEQYF	TGTGCCAGCAGCCCGCCGGGCTATCGTGCCTACGAGCAGTACTTC
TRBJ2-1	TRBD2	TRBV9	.	CASSATSGTTYNEQFF	TGTGCCAGCAGCGCCACTAGCGGGACGACCTACAATGAGCAGTTCTTC
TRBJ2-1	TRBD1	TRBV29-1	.	CSVKGLGQESSYNEQFF	TGCAGCGTGAAAGGGTTGGGACAGGAGAGCTCCTACAATGAGCAGTTCTTC
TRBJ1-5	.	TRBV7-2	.	CASSLDSQPQHF	TGTGCCAGCAGCTTGGACAGCCAGCCCCAGCATTTT
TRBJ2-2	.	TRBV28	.	CASRFSLPGSNTGELFF	TGTGCCAGCAGATTTTCCCTACCGGGCAGTAACACCGGGGAGCTGTTTTTT
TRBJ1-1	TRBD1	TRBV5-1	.	CASSSGQGVEAFF	TGCGCCAGCAGCTCGGGACAGGGAGTTGAAGCTTTCTTT
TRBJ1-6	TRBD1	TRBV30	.	CAWDRGTYNSPLHF	TGTGCCTGGGACAGGGGGACGTATAATTCACCCCTCCACTTT
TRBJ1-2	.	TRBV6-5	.	CASSRLGTYGYTF	TGTGCCAGCAGCCGTTTGGGTACCTATGGCTACACCTTC
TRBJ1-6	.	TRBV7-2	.	CASSPQNHPNSPLHF	TGTGCCAGCAGCCCACAGAACCATCCTAATTCACCCCTCCACTTT
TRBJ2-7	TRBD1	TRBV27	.	CASSFTPGQGTYEQYF	TGTGCCAGCAGTTTTACCCCGGGACAGGGGACCTACGAGCAGTACTTC
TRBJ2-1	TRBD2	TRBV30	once	CAWTNFRTSGAYNEQFF	TGTGCCTGGACTAATTTCAGGACTAGCGGGGCCTACAATGAGCAGTTCTTC
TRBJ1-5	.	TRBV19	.	CASSIRRDPYSNQPQHF	TGTGCCAGTAGTATAAGGAGGGATCCATATAGCAATCAGCCCCAGCATTTT